The clone carrying this T cell receptor (beta chain) showed up just a few times. The antigen is not known. Some clones are missing from TCRdb's copy, which holds only in-frame ones; the method was immunoSEQ multiplex PCR. The sample records around 1,500 clones, 35% to 45% being singletons. The data derive from a study of T cells in localized non-small cell lung cancer. Regarding the study as a whole: Out of the top 100 tumor clones, a median 57 were seen in adjacent lung. As only one tumor region underwent sequencing, heterogeneity remains possible. Patients showing higher blood T cell density tended to see longer overall survival. The greatest T cell clonality was found in uninvolved adjacent lung (higher than in tumor).

Sequenced here: lung tumor tissue, sampled before any cancer treatment. The receptor was isolated from a woman aged 35-75 years with stage I lung adenocarcinoma.

In DNA form, the CDR3 reads TGTGCCAGCAGCACCCGCGGGACAGGGGTCGACGAGCAGTACTTC. Protein product: CASSTRGTGVDEQYF. The J gene is TRBJ2-7, the V gene TRBV11-3; 10 positions match TRBD1. The CDR3 is made up of 15 amino acids. J gave up 5 bases and V 5 bases, and 9 bases lay outside the gene matches. The V gene's germline CDR1 is SGHNT and CDR2 YENEEA.